This TCR beta chain was sequenced for a study of blood T cell repertoires in COVID-19 (TCRdb year 2020). A note on the overall study: The collaborator samples originated in the United States, Italy and Spain and spanned the acute and convalescent phases of COVID-19. The material from the prospective study consisted of cDNA or gDNA derived from T cells, B-cell-depleted T cells, or PBMCs. Subjects who had been exposed to COVID-19, were actively infected with it, or had recovered from it provided the deeply sampled blood TCRbeta repertoires that made up the dataset. The repertoires were released in a freely available public database intended as a resource for research on the immune response to SARS-CoV-2. The samples were drawn from two sources: the first 160 participants of the ongoing ImmuneRACE study, and 1,200 or so subjects contributed by 6 global collaborators. Sample metadata almost always included a de-identified subject ID, COVID-19 status, age in years and sex. Where available, HLA class I and class II types were obtained from metadata supplied by the sample provider rather than from assay-based typing. Study-wide conclusions, independent of this receptor: The amount of clinical and demographic metadata varied by source and participant and was provided uncurated.

Participants in the prospective study were enrolled through a virtual design, were aged roughly 18 to 100 years, and lived in fewer than 30 United States geographic areas. In the prospective study, participants were assigned to cohorts based on the clinical history participants reported in a screening survey and a study questionnaire. For ImmuneRACE Cohort 3, a participant was defined as recovered based on two consecutive negative NP/OP PCR tests, clearance by a healthcare professional, or resolution of symptoms. In the prospective study, mobile phlebotomists collected whole blood, serum and a nasopharyngeal or oropharyngeal swab from each participant. Over an approximately two-month period, participants in the prospective study had the option of providing additional blood draws and questionnaires. Before DNA extraction, prospective study blood samples were shipped either frozen or at room temperature.

The immunoSEQ Assay, a bias-controlled multiplex PCR, was used to amplify TCRbeta CDR3 regions from genomic DNA. The published analysis was carried out like this. The number of nucleated cells in each sample was estimated from the amplification of reference gene primers within the assay. Sequence reads were collapsed and filtered to measure the absolute abundance of every unique TCRbeta CDR3 rearrangement. For each sample, productive Simpson clonality was calculated by taking the square root of Simpson's diversity index across productive rearrangements. TCRdb took over this immuneACCESS table, retaining in-frame rearrangements with V and J assigned. Such tables are incomplete; in checked studies, under half of the missing clones stem from an unresolved V gene, and the remainder is unexplained. That table furnishes V, J and clone size, whereas the DNA furnished D and trimming. In this sample the table shows more than 100,000 clones, around 83% of which occur a single time. The ten most abundant clones make up roughly 3.9% of the sample.

The CDR3 covers 17 residues, taking in both the cysteine and the phenylalanine. The retained sequence is limited to the CDR3, 51 bases, with the frame set at the first base. CDR1 is given as SGHRS and CDR2 as YFSETQ, both from the germline V gene. Germline trimming: 4 bases from V, 4 bases from J; junction bases outside gene matches: 6. A remark on this clone: It has no known antigen specificity. There are no base qualities to consult, and no much larger clone falls within one base.

The sequence is built from TRBV5-1 and TRBJ2-2; a stretch of 14 junction bases matches TRBD2. Sequenced material: PBMCs or T cells enriched from blood (not recorded which). This receptor was taken from a woman aged 30 to 39 who had recovered from COVID-19. CDR3 loop: CASSRTTSGRATGELFF. In nucleotides, the sequence is TGCGCCAGCAGCCGTACGACTAGCGGGAGGGCCACCGGGGAGCTGTTTTTT.